This TCR beta chain was identified in a study of cytomegalovirus exposure and HLA in healthy donors (dated by TCRdb to about 2017). At the level of the whole study: In an earlier analysis of some 550 of the donors, about 260 Gb of sequence data and 90 million to 120 million unique TCR beta sequences from 180 million or so T cells were reported. Genome-wide SNP genotypes for about 65% of the 666 donors were used in a later genetic analysis, which treated that subset as a discovery cohort. Donor age, sex, ethnicity and CMV serostatus were compiled alongside the repertoire data. An early release covering 500 to 750 HLA-typed donors comprised about 300 gigabases of sequencing data and about 90 million unique TCR sequences. Rather than using new phenotypic data, the later analysis identified candidate immune exposures from TCR beta sequences and from how often those sequences occurred across donors. Roughly 5 DR-DQ haplotypes were handled as single units for association and clustering because linkage in the cohort was strong. Both class I and class II loci were covered by HLA typing, at four-digit resolution. In an earlier analysis of 500 to 650 of the donors, high-throughput TCR beta sequencing was used to judge whether each TCR beta V gene segment behaved as functional or pseudogenic. All discovery cohort repertoires had been generated on a single sequencing platform. To predict cytomegalovirus infection status, the study brought together high-throughput TCR immunosequencing, statistical association of individual TCRs with disease status, and machine learning. The number of donors typed differed by locus, with about 629-640 for A, B, C, DRB1 and DQB1, around 560 for DQA1, 600 to 610 for DPA1, and over 400 for DPB1. Along with the approximately 650-subject first cohort, a separate validation cohort of over a hundred different subjects was used. Of the roughly 400 genotyped donors, more than 75% were placed in the genetic ancestry cluster associated with self-reported Caucasian donors. To study patterns of TCR occurrence, a later analysis re-analyzed previously published TCR beta repertoires from 500 to 850 donors and added high-resolution HLA genotyping. Among 300 to 450 genotyped donors of the cohort, an average of about 240,000 unique TCR beta nucleotide sequences were sequenced per donor, 15% to 20% of them non-productive. The study was designed to test whether signatures of past pathogen exposure could be identified by cataloging public T cell receptors. The study profiled the T cell repertoires of under 850 subjects by immunosequencing and related them to cytomegalovirus serostatus. Beyond this particular receptor, the publication reports: Some IMGT-functional V segments, including TRBV6-2 and TRBV6-3, could not be told apart with the 87-base-pair reads, so those segments were excluded. In a later analysis, the rate of TCR association differed among HLA loci, with DRB1 alleles having the most associated TCRs and HLA-C alleles having the fewest. According to a later genetic analysis, donors in an Asian-associated ancestry cluster had fewer N-insertions in productive TCRs than the approximately 630-donor mean. Linkage disequilibrium might explain the correlated functional status among segregating V segments, but an unknown experimental factor could not be excluded. At a false discovery rate of 0.05, a later analysis linked roughly 17,000 TCR beta sequences to specific HLA alleles. Most TCR sequences were observed very rarely across donors, whereas some public TCRs were present in many individuals. Presence/absence analyses assumed roughly uniform sequencing depth across donors, an assumption that may not hold. Because some donors lacked HLA typing at each locus, the association tests relied only on the typed subset. CMV serostatus was the only immune exposure information available for the cohort. Because counts were too low, roughly 17 rarely observed V segments, including chromosome 9 orphons, were left out of the earlier analysis of some 640 of the donors. According to a later analysis, most CMV-associated TCR beta chains appeared to be HLA-restricted, and the HLA associations seemed to be driven largely by CMV exposure. A cluster of highly shared sequence variants was judged likely to be a technical artifact of the sequencing pipeline. Assigning TCR associations to individual alleles was difficult when HLA alleles, especially DR and DQ, strongly co-occurred. In this cohort, only TCR beta chains were sequenced, and detectable features were limited by the absence of alpha or paired-chain data. In a later analysis, several top co-occurrence clusters were reported to appear linked to parvovirus B19, influenza, CMV and Epstein-Barr virus. The classifier was reported to diagnose cytomegalovirus status with high specificity and sensitivity in both the original cohort and the validation cohort. In a later analysis, HLA-associated TCR beta chains were found to be more clonally expanded and to have lower generation probabilities than equally common non-associated chains. The authors suggested that the approach could potentially be generalized to other disease states and immunological phenotypes. A total of fewer than 200 TCR beta chains were listed by the study as associated with cytomegalovirus. Three of the identified cytomegalovirus-associated TCR beta chains were confirmed in vitro to be specific for cytomegalovirus antigens. Broadly in line with IMGT annotations, most TCR beta V segments showed up in productive rearrangements about 90% or about 30% of the time in an earlier analysis of 450 to 600 of the donors. An association between a missense DCLRE1C variant and V-gene and J-gene trimming of TCR beta chains was found in a later genetic analysis and replicated in an independent cohort. A further reported finding was that TCR beta sequences accurately predicted the HLA-A and HLA-B alleles for most subjects in the first cohort.

The cohort comprised hundreds of healthy bone marrow donors. All cohort members were sampled while nominally healthy, although unrecorded immune exposures were likely present. The donor tested CMV seronegative, placing the donor among the 350 or so seronegative members of the cohort. Each donor provided a peripheral blood sample, and peripheral blood mononuclear cells were used for TCR beta sequencing. Genomic DNA was extracted from the blood cell samples with the Qiagen DNeasy Blood Extraction Kit. The method was the immunoSEQ multiplex PCR assay. For the multiplex PCR, a mixture combining 60 forward primers for TCR Vbeta segments and 13 reverse primers for TCR Jbeta segments was used. The CDR3 region of rearranged TCR beta genes was amplified from genomic DNA with a multiplex PCR assay. The amplified TCR beta libraries were sequenced on the Illumina HiSeq System as 87-base-pair reads. On the authors' methods: In a later analysis, tens of millions of unique TCR beta chains were counted across the 690 or so repertoires, and approximately 11 million of these chains were shared by at least two donors. Raw reads were error-corrected and collapsed into unique sequences by a nearest-neighbor algorithm in which closely related sequences were merged to remove PCR and sequencing errors. V, D and J gene segments were assigned by aligning CDR3 sequences to IMGT reference sequences. For a sequence to be retained, a match of at least six nucleotides to both a V gene segment and a J gene segment was required. Rearrangements were classified as productive when the CDR3 lacked stop codons and remained in frame with V and J, and all other rearrangements were classified as non-productive. CDR3 was defined by IMGT convention, running from the second conserved V-encoded cysteine to the conserved J-encoded phenylalanine. The earlier analysis of some 540 of the donors excluded any sequence lacking an unambiguous match to a single V gene segment. An earlier analysis of 587 of the donors classified V segments as functional when productive rearrangements were above 56.7% and as segregating when the standard deviation between donors was above 5%. A statistical classification framework was built to diagnose cytomegalovirus status from the catalog of TCR beta chain sequences. A later analysis assigned V and J genes by comparing TCR nucleotide sequences with IMGT/GENE-DB human TR gene sequences. In a later analysis, CDR3 sequences and most-parsimonious VDJ recombination scenarios were assigned using the TCRdist pipeline. A later analysis defined each TCR beta chain by its CDR3 amino acid sequence plus V-gene family, and excluded reads lacking a unique V-gene family. A later analysis removed 592 highly shared, low-generation-probability nucleotide sequences to deal with suspected cross-contamination and a sequencing artifact. In a later analysis, a clonal expansion index was calculated for each public chain from normalized within-repertoire ranks of inferred template counts. In a later analysis, generation probabilities were computed using a VDJ recombination model fitted to out-of-frame rearrangements, and the results were checked against IGoR. In a later analysis, hypergeometric tests were used to score TCR-TCR, TCR-HLA and TCR-CMV co-occurrence, with a repertoire-size bias correction applied to TCR pairs. A later analysis estimated false discovery rates by permuting HLA or CMV assignments 20 times. A later analysis grouped co-occurring TCRs with DBSCAN, adding TCRdist sequence similarity when clustering within HLA-allele-positive subsets. Co-occurrence clustering excluded repertoires with fewer than 30,000 or more than 120,000 public chains, plus five with anomalous nucleotide sharing. The clones in this table, taken by TCRdb from immuneACCESS, are in-frame only. Not every clone is retained; where verified, under half of the shortfall comes from an unresolved V gene, and the cause of the rest is unknown. V, J and clone size derive from that table, while D and trimming were established from the DNA sequence. Present in this sample are about 150,000 clones, 65% to 90% of which were seen just once. 2.9% of the sample is in the top ten clones.

With respect to this clone: This clone's antigen is unknown. There are no base qualities to consult, and no much larger clone falls within one base.

Taken from cysteine to phenylalanine, the CDR3 has 15 residues. Only CDR3 DNA remains: 45 bases, in frame from the first base. V loses 7 bases, J loses 3 bases, and the germline ends lie 19 bases apart. Via the germline V gene (reference sequence), CDR1 is SGHAT and CDR2 FQDESV. The sequence was collected from a woman aged 30 to 39 in good health and CMV-seronegative. The receptor chain draws on TRBV11-1 and TRBJ2-7; a tentative D call is TRBD1 (8 bases match). Sequencing used PBMCs. The CDR3 region has the sequence CASTPDRGGDYEQYF. The nucleotide sequence is given as TGTGCCAGCACCCCTGACAGGGGAGGGGACTACGAGCAGTACTTC.